This T cell receptor (beta chain) comes out of a study of control samples from healthy donors and cancer patients. Sequenced by immunoSEQ multiplex PCR; TCRdb stores in-frame clones only, minus some. The sample lists 230,000 or so clones, 85% to 95% occurring once. CDR3 length: 14 amino acids. V was trimmed by 4 bases and J by 1 base, leaving 10 bases between them. Germline V gene sequence: CDR1 KGHSH, CDR2 LQKENI. This chain joins TRBV18 and TRBJ1-1; D remains ambiguous. The sample was blood. The source is a middle-aged man in good health. The CDR3 region has the DNA TGTGCCAGCTCACTGTTACCAAGGAACACTGAAGCTTTCTTT. As protein: CASSLLPRNTEAFF.